This T cell receptor (beta chain) emerged from a study of CD8 T cells in Susac syndrome. V shed 5 bases, J shed 5 bases, and the junction held 11 bases outside the gene matches. The CDR3 runs 15 residues. From germline, CDR1 is LNHDA and CDR2 SQIVND (reference sequence). Isolation of CD8+ and CD4+ T cells was performed negatively, whereas enrichment of TEMRA cells was done by FACS. Random hexamers served to reverse transcribe about 0.5 to 1 ug RNA. The method of amplification for TCR beta CDR3 was immunoSEQ multiplex PCR, covering 54 Vbeta and 13 Jbeta. TCRdb processed the immunoSEQ multiplex PCR reads anew with MiXCR; each CDR3 protein has one entry. The sample consists of more than 120,000 distinct CDR3 sequences, roughly 94% of them appearing once.

V and J are TRBV19 and TRBJ2-7, with TRBD1 identical over 8 bases. The source material was CD4+ T cells from PBMCs. The TCR sequence derives from a human donor in good health. The CDR3 region has the DNA TGTGCCAGTAGTTTTCGACGAGGACAGGGAGACGAGCAGTACTTC. This codes for CASSFRRGQGDEQYF.